The 2 T cell receptor beta chains below all came from one sample that was sequenced in a study of blood T cell repertoires in COVID-19. Some clones are missing from TCRdb's copy, which holds only in-frame ones; the method was immunoSEQ multiplex PCR. This sample yields about 160,000 clones, of which approximately 82% are seen a single time; less than 20% belongs to the top ten. The sequencing input was PBMCs or T cells enriched from blood (not recorded which). The origin of the receptors is a man aged 60-69 years who had recovered from COVID-19.

This clone was counted between two and nine times. The chain links TRBV9 to TRBJ1-1; D is uncertain. This CDR3 comprises 16 residues. The ends were cut back, 4 bases at V and 4 bases at J, with 20 bases in the middle. The V gene's germline CDR1 is SGDLS and CDR2 YYNGEE. The CDR3 bases are TGTGCCAGCAGCCCATATTCCGGCCCCCCGGGCACTGAAGCTTTCTTT. Translation gives CASSPYSGPPGTEAFF.

The V and J genes are TRBV28 and TRBJ2-1; D is uncertain. The V and J ends lost 4 bases and 9 bases respectively, with 10 bases between them. There are 12 residues in the CDR3. Germline V gene data show CDR1 as MDHEN and CDR2 as SYDVKM. The CDR3 protein is CASSSPLSEQFF. CDR3 bases: TGTGCCAGCAGTTCACCACTTAGTGAGCAGTTCTTC.